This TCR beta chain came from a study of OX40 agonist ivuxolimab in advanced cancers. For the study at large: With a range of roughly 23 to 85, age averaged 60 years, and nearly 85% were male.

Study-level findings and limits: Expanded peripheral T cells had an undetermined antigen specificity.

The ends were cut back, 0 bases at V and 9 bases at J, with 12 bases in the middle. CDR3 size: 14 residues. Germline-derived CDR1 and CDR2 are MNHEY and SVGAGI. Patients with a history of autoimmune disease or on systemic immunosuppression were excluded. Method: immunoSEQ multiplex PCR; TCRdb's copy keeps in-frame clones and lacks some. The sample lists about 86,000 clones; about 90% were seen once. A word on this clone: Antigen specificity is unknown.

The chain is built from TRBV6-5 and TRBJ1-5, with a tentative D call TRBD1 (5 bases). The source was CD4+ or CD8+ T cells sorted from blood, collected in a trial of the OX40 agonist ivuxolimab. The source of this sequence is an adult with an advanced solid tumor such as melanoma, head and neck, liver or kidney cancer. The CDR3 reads CASSYSMGVWPQHF. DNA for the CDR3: TGTGCCAGCAGTTACTCGATGGGGGTCTGGCCCCAGCATTTT.